The 14 T cell receptor beta chains given below trace back to one sample, sequenced in a study of cytomegalovirus exposure and HLA in healthy donors. Use of 60 Vbeta and 13 Jbeta primers characterized the PCR. Sequencing was performed with immunoSEQ multiplex PCR; in TCRdb, only in-frame clones are kept and a portion is missing. The sample comprises 100,000 to 150,000 clones, roughly 17% of which are singletons, and about 3% rests with the top ten. What was sequenced was PBMCs. The origin of the receptors is a female donor in good health and CMV-seropositive.

This clone was detected only a few times. This rearrangement joins TRBV10-3 to TRBJ2-5; 14 nucleotides agree with TRBD2. CDR1 and CDR2 (germline): ENHRY, SYGVKD. This CDR3 region has 17 residues. J was trimmed by 5 bases and V by 5 bases; bases with no gene match: 10. The CDR3 DNA is TGTGCCATCAGTCCGGGACTAGCGGGAGTTAGGGGCGAGACCCAGTACTTC. This codes for CAISPGLAGVRGETQYF.

This clone has a single count. This rearrangement joins TRBV13 to TRBJ2-3, with TRBD2 matching 12 bases. This CDR3 region has 18 residues. Germline CDR1 PRHDT, CDR2 FYEKMQ (reference sequence). Unmatched junction bases numbered 14, after V lost 5 bases and J lost 5 bases. CDR3 sequence reads: CASSPISSLAGGRDTQYF. CDR3 bases: TGTGCCAGCAGCCCGATCTCCTCCCTAGCGGGGGGGCGAGATACGCAGTATTTT.

This clone was found a few times. This rearrangement joins TRBV2 to TRBJ2-1, with 8 positions matching TRBD2. V trimming: 6 bases; J trimming: 8 bases; junction bases outside the gene matches: 12. This CDR3 has 15 amino acids. Germline lookup yields CDR1 SNHLY and CDR2 FYNNEI. The CDR3 loop is CASSDGTSSFDEQFF. For the CDR3, the DNA is TGTGCCAGCAGCGATGGGACTAGTTCTTTCGATGAGCAGTTCTTC. Complete variable domain (other parts from reference TRBV2 and TRBJ2-1): EPEVTQTPSHQVTQMGQEVILRCVPISNHLYFYWYRQILGQKVEFLVSFYNNEISEKSEIFDDQFSVERPDGSNFTLKIRSTKLEDSAMYFCASSDGTSSFDEQFFGPGTRLTVL.

This clone was recorded a few times. This chain links TRBV19 with TRBJ1-1; 11 bases match TRBD1. The CDR3 spans 15 residues. J was trimmed by 4 bases and V by 2 bases; bases with no gene match: 3. Germline CDR1 LNHDA, CDR2 SQIVND (reference sequence). CDR3 nucleotides: TGTGCCAGTAGTATAATCGGGACAGGGGGCACTGAAGCTTTCTTT. Residues: CASSIIGTGGTEAFF.

Only a few counts were recorded for this clone. The V and J genes are TRBV6-1 and TRBJ2-2; TRBD1 matches 8 bases. The germline gives CDR1 MNHNS, CDR2 SASEGT. The junction had 6 bases not matched to a gene; V was cut back by 6 bases and J by 6 bases. This CDR3 has 14 amino acids. CDR3 loop: CASRITGGSGELFF. DNA of the CDR3: TGTGCCAGCAGAATAACAGGGGGATCCGGGGAGCTGTTTTTT.

In its sample, this clone was seen a few times. The J gene is TRBJ2-3, the V gene TRBV27; 7 bases are a match to TRBD2. The CDR3 is 16 amino acids. CDR1 is MNHEY and CDR2 is SMNVEV in the germline V gene (reference sequence). With V trimmed by 4 bases and J by 3 bases, 10 bases remained unmatched. The CDR3 bases are TGTGCCAGCAGTTCTTGGACTAGTCAATCAACAGATACGCAGTATTTT. Residues: CASSSWTSQSTDTQYF.

The chain recombines TRBV5-1 with TRBJ2-3; 7 bases fit TRBD2. Germline CDR1 and CDR2: SGHRS and YFSETQ. This CDR3 region has 17 residues. The J segment lost 1 base and the V segment lost 2 bases, leaving 10 bases of the junction unmatched. The CDR3 DNA sequence: TGCGCCAGCAGCTTTTTTCGGGCGGGAGAGGGCACAGATACGCAGTATTTT. This sequence encodes CASSFFRAGEGTDTQYF.

The chain links TRBV6-9 to TRBJ2-2, with TRBD1 as a possible D gene (5 bases). From germline, CDR1 is MNHGY and CDR2 SVAAGI. The CDR3 runs 16 residues. V dropped 7 bases and J dropped 7 bases, with 22 bases sitting between them. CDR3 loop: CASMSRQLPSHGELFF. The CDR3 bases are TGTGCCAGCATGTCTCGACAGCTCCCCTCTCACGGGGAGCTGTTTTTT.

This CDR3 reads CASSGGQTTEAFF. The CDR3 nucleotides are TGTGCCAGCAGTGGAGGACAGACTACTGAAGCTTTCTTT. The chain couples TRBV6-6 to TRBJ1-1, with D perhaps TRBD1 (6 bases). Germline CDR1 MNHNY, CDR2 SVGAGI (reference sequence). The CDR3 extends over 13 amino acids. With 5 bases removed from V and 5 bases from J, the gap between germline ends came to 12 bases.

The chain carries TRBV27 and TRBJ1-1; D ambiguous. Trimming pared 1 base from V and 6 bases from J, leaving 9 bases between. The CDR3 extends over 13 amino acids. The germline V gene encodes CDR1 MNHEY and CDR2 SMNVEV (reference sequence). CDR3 nucleotide sequence: TGTGCCAGCAGTTTATTTGGGAGGTCTGAAGCTTTCTTT. This encodes CASSLFGRSEAFF.

This clone was detected only a few times. This chain links TRBV30 with TRBJ2-7; 9 bases are shared with TRBD1. CDR1 and CDR2 (germline): GTSNPN, SVGIG (reference sequence). The CDR3 is 18 residues long. The V and J ends lost 0 bases and 4 bases, in that order; junction bases with no gene match: 16. This chain's CDR3 is CAWSVDPGTGPTIYEQYF. The CDR3 DNA sequence: TGTGCCTGGAGTGTAGATCCCGGGACAGGGCCGACTATATACGAGCAGTACTTC.

This clone has only a few counts. This chain uses TRBV4-3 with TRBJ2-7; 9 bases are a match to TRBD1. Trimming took 5 bases from V and 3 from J; bases not matched to a gene: 8. Germline loops: CDR1 LGHNA, CDR2 YSLEER. This CDR3 region has 15 residues. CDR3 DNA sequence: TGCGCCAGCAGCTCCCAAACGGGACAGGGCTACGAGCAGTACTTC. Translation gives CASSSQTGQGYEQYF.

The rearrangement links TRBV5-6 to TRBJ1-2, with TRBD1 matching over 7 bases. The germline CDR1 and CDR2 sequences are SGHDT and YYEEEE. There are 15 residues in the CDR3. V trimming: 1 base; J trimming: 8 bases; junction bases outside the gene matches: 11. The CDR3, as DNA: TGTGCCAGCAGCTTGAGACAGGGCACAATGGGGGGCTACACCTTC. As protein: CASSLRQGTMGGYTF.

The V call is TRBV7-2, the J call TRBJ2-4; 7 nucleotides match TRBD1. This CDR3 has 16 amino acids. With 5 bases clipped from V and 0 bases from J, the junction kept 7 bases outside the gene matches. The V gene's germline CDR1 is SGHTA and CDR2 FQGNSA. The CDR3: CASSPDRTLAKNIQYF. Here the CDR3 DNA reads TGTGCCAGCAGCCCGGACAGGACGCTAGCCAAAAACATTCAGTACTTC.